These T cell receptor beta chains were read from a single sample in a study of shared clonotypes between healthy human individuals. Clones were sequenced by immunoSEQ multiplex PCR, and TCRdb holds only the in-frame ones, with some missing. The profile shows under 1,100,000 clones, around three quarters of them singletons. The sample was memory CD4+ T cells from PBMCs. The receptors come from a young man in good health. Some clones in this sample may be carry-over from other donors' samples. The CDR3 runs from the conserved cysteine through the conserved F or W. Only some rows state a clone size, as once, few, many or a class for expanded clones.

many | TRBV7-9 | CASSPPGGLHEQFF
NA | TRBV6-1 | CASSEALWTVVSYEQYF
once | TRBV30 | CAWRTGHTAFF
NA | TRBV7-3 | CASSRTGGLDEAFF
NA | TRBV28 | CAIQGFEITDTQYF
once | TRBV6-1 | CATLTVNEQFF
NA | TRBV11-3 | CASSRGGPPYEQYF
NA | TRBV6-1 | CASKRSEAGFTEQYF
NA | TRBV15 | CATSRDQRGAGQFF
NA | TRBV5-6 | CASSLGPAVNTGELFF
NA | TRBV4-2 | CASSQVQAGGSYGYTF
NA | TRBV5-1 | CASSLAGLPYNSNEKLFF
NA | TRBV7-9 | CASSRGQGEQQFF
NA | TRBV5-1 | CASSLFASGRALHEQYF
NA | TRBV28 | CASSLLRLAGLYNEQFF
NA | TRBV18 | CASSPRTPSEEQYF
few | TRBV7-9 | CASSLSHPVNTEAFF
NA | TRBV4-1 | CASSQDGGHTDTQYF